This TCR beta chain was identified in a study of early T cells in non-severe SARS-CoV-2 infection. This clonotype showed up many times. A read error may account for a junction end that differs from germline. This CDR3 has 15 amino acids. CDR1 is MNHEY, CDR2 SMNVEV, per germline (reference sequence). TCRdb reprocessed the 5' RACE reads with MiXCR, giving one entry per CDR3 protein. The sample shows approximately 75,000 distinct CDR3 sequences, roughly 4.8% of them seen only once. This chain joins TRBV27 and TRBJ1-3, with 7 bases fitting TRBD1. The receptor was derived from an adult who was a healthcare worker with PCR-confirmed SARS-CoV-2 infection or an uninfected control (not recorded which). The donor label of this sample is uncertain. The source was whole blood, collected at baseline. The CDR3 is CAGRDTGVSGNTIYF. DNA for the CDR3: TGTGCCGGCAGGGATACAGGGGTCTCTGGAAACACCATATATTTT.